This passage covers 26 T cell receptor beta chains from one sample sequenced in a study of neurological immune-mediated disorders. In TCRdb, the 5' RACE reads were re-called with MiXCR into one record per CDR3 protein. Counted here are some 60,000 distinct CDR3 sequences, about 2.5% occurring once; the ten biggest clones make up approximately 3%. Sequencing was carried out using PBMCs. All receptors come from a man over 45 with multiple sclerosis.

This clonotype came up many times. The CDR3 region has the DNA TGCGCCAGCAGCCTCGGGACAGGGGTAACTAATGAAAAACTGTTTTTT. Translating it yields CASSLGTGVTNEKLFF. The V gene is TRBV5-1, the J gene TRBJ1-4, with 10 bases that match TRBD1. The CDR3 spans 16 residues. Losses at the gene ends were 4 bases for V and 1 base for J; bases not matched to a gene: 4. Looked up from germline, CDR1 is SGHRS and CDR2 is YFSETQ.

The table lists this clonotype with many counts. This chain joins TRBV6-1 and TRBJ1-3; 8 positions agree with TRBD1. The CDR3 contains 16 residues. V lost 5 bases, J lost 0 bases, and 6 bases stayed unmatched. Germline V gene sequence: CDR1 MNHNS, CDR2 SASEGT. The CDR3 is CASSNWDRYSGNTIYF. The CDR3 region has the DNA TGTGCCAGCAGTAATTGGGACAGGTACTCTGGAAACACCATATATTTT.

Many counts were recorded for this clonotype. The V and J genes are TRBV12-3 or TRBV12-4 and TRBJ2-3; 9 positions match TRBD1. This CDR3 has 14 amino acids. V trimming: 4 bases; J trimming: 6 bases; junction bases outside the gene matches: 5. CDR3 sequence: CASSYRGRTDTQYF. The CDR3 coding sequence is TGTGCCAGCAGTTACAGGGGGCGGACGGATACGCAGTATTTT.

This clonotype was seen ten or more times. The chain carries TRBV5-1 and TRBJ1-6, with D possibly TRBD1 on 6 matching bases. This CDR3 is built from 16 residues. CDR1 is SGHRS and CDR2 is YFSETQ in the germline V gene. V was shortened by 4 bases and J by 0 bases, with 11 bases between the two germline ends. The CDR3 DNA is TGCGCCAGCAGCGGGGGCCCCCCCTCCTATAATTCACCCCTCCACTTT. Translation: CASSGGPPSYNSPLHF.

This clonotype appeared many times. In DNA, the CDR3 is TGTGCCAGCAGGTTACAGGGGGCGCGGGGCTACACCTTC. Residues: CASRLQGARGYTF. The chain combines TRBV6-5 with TRBJ1-2; 9 bases are shared with TRBD1. The CDR3 consists of 13 residues. Trimming at V came to 6 bases and at J to 8 bases, leaving 7 bases not matched to a gene. From germline, CDR1 is MNHEY and CDR2 SVGAGI.

At least ten counts were recorded for this clonotype. The chain has TRBV7-6 and TRBJ1-5; a weak D match, TRBD1 (5 bases). Trimming took 4 bases from V and 5 from J, leaving 12 bases between them. CDR1 SGHVS and CDR2 FNYEAQ come from the germline V gene. This CDR3 contains 14 residues. CDR3 coding DNA: TGTGCCAGCAGCTCCCGGGACGGGGATCAGCCCCAGCATTTT. Translated, it gives CASSSRDGDQPQHF. Based on the CDR3 plus reference TRBV7-6 and TRBJ1-5, the full variable domain is GAGVSQSPRYKVTKRGQDVALRCDPISGHVSLYWYRQALGQGPEFLTYFNYEAQQDKSGLPNDRFSAERPEGSISTLTIQRTEQRDSAMYRCASSSRDGDQPQHFGDGTRLSIL.

This clonotype came up many times. J is TRBJ2-1 and V is TRBV24-1; TRBD1 or TRBD2 may be the D gene (5 bases each). Trimming took 6 bases from V and 11 from J, leaving 7 bases between them. The CDR3 runs 10 residues. Germline values: CDR1 KGHDR, CDR2 SFDVKD. The CDR3 DNA follows: TGTGCCACCAGTCGGGACCAGCAGTTCTTC. The encoded protein is CATSRDQQFF.

This clonotype was seen at least ten times. The chain combines TRBV5-1 with TRBJ2-3; no reliable D call. V lost 0 bases to trimming and J lost 5 bases, with 4 bases between them. CDR1 is SGHRS, CDR2 YFSETQ, per germline. The CDR3 extends over 12 amino acids. CDR3: CASSLAVDTQYF. CDR3 bases: TGCGCCAGCAGCTTGGCAGTAGATACGCAGTATTTT.

This clonotype was detected many times. The chain recombines TRBV12-3 or TRBV12-4 with TRBJ1-5; no clear D gene. The length of the CDR3 is 14 residues. V dropped 3 bases and J dropped 7 bases, with 13 bases sitting between them. CDR3 in DNA: TGTGCCAGCAGTTTTGGCAGGAGGAACCAGCCCCAGCATTTT. This encodes CASSFGRRNQPQHF.

This clonotype was seen many times. The chain carries TRBV19 and TRBJ1-6; no definite D call. V lost 6 bases and J 8 bases, leaving 11 bases between the germline ends. Germline loops: CDR1 LNHDA, CDR2 SQIVND (reference sequence). This CDR3 spans 13 amino acids. CDR3: CASSEQFDSPLHF. CDR3 sequence (DNA): TGTGCCAGTAGCGAACAATTTGATTCACCCCTCCACTTT. Based on the CDR3 plus reference TRBV19 and TRBJ1-6, the full variable domain is DGGITQSPKYLFRKEGQNVTLSCEQNLNHDAMYWYRQDPGQGLRLIYYSQIVNDFQKGDIAEGYSVSREKKESFPLTVTSAQKNPTAFYLCASSEQFDSPLHFGNGTRLTVT.

The chain employs TRBV20-1 and TRBJ1-6, with D unclear. Germline assignment: CDR1 DFQATT and CDR2 SNEGSKA (reference sequence). CDR3 length: 13 amino acids. The germline V and J ends were trimmed by 3 bases and 9 bases, with 12 bases remaining between them. The CDR3 sequence is CSASESSTSPLHF. For the CDR3, the DNA is TGCAGTGCTAGTGAGAGCTCGACTTCACCCCTCCACTTT.

This clonotype was picked up many times. The gene calls are TRBV5-1 and TRBJ1-1, with TRBD1 as a possible D gene (6 bases). The length of the CDR3 is 18 residues. Trimming left V 1 base short and J 1 base short, with 20 bases between. CDR1 and CDR2 (germline): SGHRS, YFSETQ. The CDR3 protein is CASSLWRTDGRENTEAFF. For the CDR3, the DNA is TGCGCCAGCAGCTTGTGGCGGACAGACGGGCGGGAGAACACTGAAGCTTTCTTT.

The table lists this clonotype with many counts. V is TRBV5-1 and J is TRBJ2-5; D perhaps matches TRBD2 (6 bases). The V gene's germline CDR1 is SGHRS and CDR2 YFSETQ. The CDR3 length is 15 residues. V lost 4 bases and J lost 5, with 18 bases in between. The CDR3 protein is CASSPVGGTLETQYF. CDR3 in DNA: TGCGCCAGCAGCCCGGTGGGGGGAACCCTGGAGACCCAGTACTTC. The full variable domain, completed using reference TRBV5-1 and TRBJ2-5, is KAGVTQTPRYLIKTRGQQVTLSCSPISGHRSVSWYQQTPGQGLQFLFEYFSETQRNKGNFPGRFSGRQFSNSRSEMNVSTLELGDSALYLCASSPVGGTLETQYFGPGTRLLVL.

This clonotype appeared many times. This chain connects TRBV7-9 to TRBJ2-5; TRBD2 matches at 10 bases. Germline V lookup: CDR1 SEHNR, CDR2 FQNEAQ (reference sequence). The CDR3 extends over 20 amino acids. V lost 0 bases to trimming and J lost 2 bases; unmatched junction nucleotides: 15. CDR3 region: CASSLAAKGRRAGGQETQYF. DNA of the CDR3: TGTGCCAGCAGCTTAGCCGCGAAGGGCCGGCGAGCGGGGGGGCAAGAGACCCAGTACTTC.

This clonotype was counted many times. V gene TRBV24-1 combines with J gene TRBJ2-3; the D gene is possibly TRBD2 (6 bases). This CDR3 spans 19 amino acids. Trimming removed 5 bases at V and 1 base at J, with 24 bases between. The germline CDR1 and CDR2 sequences are KGHDR and SFDVKD. The CDR3 is CATSVPSPLVERGTDTQYF. CDR3 sequence (DNA): TGTGCCACCAGTGTCCCCTCCCCATTAGTAGAGCGGGGCACAGATACGCAGTATTTT.

This clonotype was counted many times. The chain couples TRBV19 to TRBJ2-3; 9 nucleotides agree with TRBD2. J was trimmed by 5 bases and V by 6 bases; bases with no gene match: 12. There are 16 residues in the CDR3. CDR1 and CDR2 (germline): LNHDA, SQIVND (reference sequence). The CDR3 spells CASSEASGMIGDTQYF. CDR3 DNA sequence: TGTGCCAGTAGCGAGGCTAGCGGGATGATTGGAGATACGCAGTATTTT. The full variable domain, its missing parts supplied by reference TRBV19 and TRBJ2-3, is DGGITQSPKYLFRKEGQNVTLSCEQNLNHDAMYWYRQDPGQGLRLIYYSQIVNDFQKGDIAEGYSVSREKKESFPLTVTSAQKNPTAFYLCASSEASGMIGDTQYFGPGTRLTVL.

This clonotype was recorded at least ten times. J is TRBJ1-4 and V is TRBV3-1; no firm D call. V was pared by 0 bases and J by 0 bases, with 14 bases between. The length of the CDR3 is 18 residues. Germline loops: CDR1 LGHDT, CDR2 YNNKEL (reference sequence). The CDR3 region is CASSQDGLGSSTNEKLFF. CDR3 nucleotides: TGTGCCAGCAGCCAAGATGGTTTGGGGAGTTCAACTAATGAAAAACTGTTTTTT.

This clonotype was seen many times. The CDR3, as DNA: TGTGCCAGCAGCTTATGGGAGGGGCCGGCCACAGATACGCAGTATTTT. Its protein product is CASSLWEGPATDTQYF. The chain uses TRBV7-6 and TRBJ2-3; 7 nucleotides align to TRBD2. CDR3 length equals 16 residues. Germline V CDR1 and CDR2: SGHVS, FNYEAQ. The J segment lost 2 bases and the V segment lost 2 bases, leaving 7 bases of the junction unmatched.

J is TRBJ1-1 and V is TRBV27; a weak D match, TRBD1 (6 bases). V was clipped by 2 bases and J by 0 bases, with 10 bases between them. The V gene's germline CDR1 is MNHEY and CDR2 SMNVEV (reference sequence). This CDR3 has 15 amino acids. The CDR3 sequence is CASSLTGRMNTEAFF. CDR3 DNA sequence: TGTGCCAGCAGTTTAACAGGGCGGATGAACACTGAAGCTTTCTTT.

Many counts were recorded for this clonotype. The genes are TRBV14 and TRBJ1-1, with a possible D match to TRBD1 (5 bases). The CDR3 loop spans 13 amino acids. V lost 3 bases, J lost 8 bases, and 13 bases lay in between. Germline V CDR1 and CDR2: SGHDN, FVKESK. The DNA of the CDR3 is TGTGCCAGCAGCCAGGCAGGACACGGGGAAGCTTTCTTT. Translation: CASSQAGHGEAFF.

CDR3 sequence: CASGFSWTVSSKNIQYF. CDR3 coding DNA: TGTGCTAGTGGTTTCTCCTGGACAGTTAGCAGCAAAAACATTCAGTACTTC. The genes are TRBV12-5 and TRBJ2-4; possibly TRBD1 for D (6 bases). The germline gives CDR1 LGHNT, CDR2 FRNRAP. CDR3 length: 17 amino acids. V shed 3 bases and J shed 3 bases, with 18 bases lying between them.

Remarks on this clonotype: A read error may be the cause here, since a much bigger clone is one base away. The chain uses TRBV18 and TRBJ1-3; D is undetermined. Germline loops: CDR1 KGHSH, CDR2 LQKENI. Trimming removed 4 bases from V and 0 bases from J, with 7 bases in between. The CDR3 extends over 14 amino acids. DNA of the CDR3: TGTGCCAGCTCACACCAGGCCTCTGGAAACACCATATATTTT. The encoded protein is CASSHQASGNTIYF.

This clonotype was seen repeatedly, ten times or more. The J gene is TRBJ2-3, the V gene TRBV10-1; D gene unclear. V was pared by 2 bases and J by 4 bases, with 13 bases between. Germline V gives CDR1 WNHNN, CDR2 SYGVQD (reference sequence). The CDR3 totals 15 residues. CDR3 protein: CASSERKGLADTQYF. The CDR3 nucleotides are TGCGCCAGCAGTGAGCGAAAGGGCCTGGCAGATACGCAGTATTTT.

This clonotype has ten or more counts. The chain combines TRBV7-7 with TRBJ2-3; 8 nucleotides align to TRBD2. V gave up 6 bases and J gave up 3 bases; unmatched junction bases: 8. CDR3 size: 15 residues. Germline loops: CDR1 SSHAT, CDR2 FNYEAQ (reference sequence). In nucleotides, the CDR3 is TGTGCCAGCAGTAGGGCGGGGGGTCCGACAGATACGCAGTATTTT. Encoded protein: CASSRAGGPTDTQYF.

This clonotype was picked up many times. This chain links TRBV12-3 or TRBV12-4 with TRBJ1-1, with TRBD1 matching 8 bases. The CDR3 runs 14 residues. Trimming removed 7 bases from V and 5 bases from J; junction bases left unmatched: 9. The DNA for the CDR3 is TGTGCCAGCACCCTCGACAGGGGCGGGACTGAAGCTTTCTTT. It specifies CASTLDRGGTEAFF.

This clonotype was observed many times. Germline is not matched at one junction end, which may reflect a read error. The J gene is TRBJ2-1, the V gene TRBV7-2; perhaps TRBD2 as D (6 bases). Germline lookup yields CDR1 SGHTA and CDR2 FQGNSA. The CDR3 loop spans 11 amino acids. The CDR3 loop reads CASSEGLAHLF. The CDR3 DNA reads as TGTGCCAGCAGCGAGGGACTCGCGCATCTCTTC.